This T cell receptor beta chain originates from a study of T cell responses to AZD1222 COVID-19 vaccine (dated by TCRdb to the early 2020s). The study in broad terms: AZD1222 recipients whose second dose came at about 4 weeks and those whose second dose came at about 12 weeks were combined into one group, since spike-specific TCR depth and breadth did not differ between the two schedules. Trial participants were enrolled into age subgroups of 18-55, 56-69 and 70-plus years, which contained around 150, 28 and 57 TCR-sequenced participants, respectively. TCR sequencing was performed for about 240 trial participants, of whom around 210 were given two doses of AZD1222 and some 25 were given two doses of MenACWY control vaccine. Beyond this particular receptor, the publication reports: Conclusions about previously exposed vaccinees are limited because only five to seven AZD1222 recipients were SARS-CoV-2 seropositive at baseline. The 56-69-year group was small, and its depth increase did not reach significance, likely because of low power. Spike-specific TCR breadth and depth rose significantly after two AZD1222 doses compared with day 0 and with MenACWY recipients. Most participants were white British and females outnumbered males, and the authors suggested that clonal diversity may have been underestimated. Vaccine-associated CD4 TCRs spanned the whole spike protein, with dominant responses in regions 160-218 and 743-854. Reportedly, almost half of the unique spike-specific TCRs recognized epitopes lying outside the regions that are mutated in the B.1.351 and B.1.1.7 variants. No day 14 peak-response samples were available, so repertoires were characterized only after the peak T cell response.

Notes on this clone: This clone's antigen is unknown. Base qualities were left out, and no much larger clone turns up one base away.

The CDR3 regions of human TCRbeta chains were subjected to immunosequencing. Per the original workflow: Repertoire TCRs were checked for matches against a reference library of SARS-CoV-2-specific TCRs that had been generated using the MIRA antigen-specificity platform. Breadth was defined as the fraction of unique TCRs that were SARS-CoV-2-associated, and depth was defined as the fraction of total T cells that were SARS-CoV-2-associated. Using the MIRA data, each spike-specific TCR was assigned both to the spike region to which the TCR was reactive and to a CD4 or CD8 class. Log10-transformed breadth and depth values were compared by one-way ANOVA with Sidak's multiple comparisons tests. Entries here come from immuneACCESS through TCRdb and include only in-frame sequences with V and J called. Some clones fail to appear in such tables; in the studies checked, an unresolved V gene covers under half of the shortfall, and the cause of the remainder is unknown. V and J calls and clone size follow that table, whereas D and trimming were derived from the DNA. The sample table shows around 94,000 clones, and around nine tenths are seen once. Together, the top ten hold about 14% of the sample.

In light of the paper, this sample's time point label describes: baseline before first vaccination. Samples from vaccinated people were obtained from the UK trials COV001 and COV002, which included a single-blind randomized controlled phase 2/3 trial of AZD1222 (ChAdOx1 nCoV-19) in healthy adults. Trial participant PBMC samples were collected at day 0 and day 28 after the second dose for TCRbeta chain sequencing. The germline V gene (reference sequence) gives CDR1 as LNHDA and CDR2 as SQIVND. From the cysteine through the phenylalanine, the CDR3 covers 13 amino acids. Only the CDR3 DNA stays, 39 bases, in frame from base 1. V drops 5 bases and J drops 5 bases, leaving 12 bases in between.

Here the chain combines TRBV19 and TRBJ1-1; no D segment can be confidently identified. The material sequenced was peripheral blood, taken on day 0 of AZD1222 vaccination. The receptor was isolated from an adult in good health. At the DNA level, the sequence is TGTGCCAGTAGTTCTCCTCGTAGAACTGAAGCTTTCTTT. This encodes CASSSPRRTEAFF.